These T cell receptor beta chains were read from a single sample in a study of technical replicates of blood from a handful of donors. The repertoire was sequenced with immunoSEQ multiplex PCR; TCRdb's copy has only in-frame clones and lacks some. Of under 90,000 clones in the sample, 85% to 95% were seen once. The sample comprised T cells isolated from PBMCs. These receptors all come from a human donor in good health. Each CDR3 is given with its conserved first and last residue. Each record gives: clone size, V gene, CDR3 length, D gene, J gene, CDR3 DNA, CDR3 protein. A D gene is named only where the DNA matches it firmly. Size is omitted from some rows. Given values are once, few, many or a class for expanded clones.

few	TRBV10-1	13	NA	TRBJ1-1	TGCGCCAGCAGTGAGGCGGGTAACACTGAAGCTTTCTTT	CASSEAGNTEAFF
NA	TRBV6-6	13	TRBD1	TRBJ2-7	TGTGCCAGCAGTTACCAGGGGGTAGAAGAGCAGTACTTC	CASSYQGVEEQYF
NA	TRBV19	13	TRBD1	TRBJ2-7	TGTGCCAGTAAAGGACAGGGGGCTAACGAGCAGTACTTC	CASKGQGANEQYF
NA	TRBV6-5	15	NA	TRBJ2-5	TGTGCCAGCCGGAGGTTCCCCCGTCAGTCCGAGACCCAGTACTTC	CASRRFPRQSETQYF
NA	TRBV27	18	TRBD2	TRBJ2-7	TGTGCCAGCAGTTTTCTAGCGGGAGGATTTAGGGGCTCCTACGAGCAGTACTTC	CASSFLAGGFRGSYEQYF
NA	TRBV6-6	15	NA	TRBJ1-2	TGTGCCAGCAGTCCACGGCCTAGAGGGGGCTATGGCTACACCTTC	CASSPRPRGGYGYTF
NA	TRBV4-1	14	TRBD1	TRBJ2-2	TGCGCCAGCAGCGACAGGGGGAACACCGGGGAGCTGTTTTTT	CASSDRGNTGELFF
once	TRBV28	16	NA	TRBJ2-5	TGTGCCAGCAGTTTATATCCGGGACAAACCCAAGAGACCCAGTACTTC	CASSLYPGQTQETQYF
NA	TRBV7-9	16	NA	TRBJ2-2	TGTGCCAGCAGAACTAAAGTCGGGTCGGGCACCGGGGAGCTGTTTTTT	CASRTKVGSGTGELFF
NA	TRBV5-4	16	NA	TRBJ2-1	TGTGCCAGCACCCCCTCGGGGAGGAGGAGTGTCAATGAGCAGTTCTTC	CASTPSGRRSVNEQFF
NA	TRBV28	16	NA	TRBJ1-5	TGTGCCAGCAGTTCGACAGCAAAGTATAGCAATCAGCCCCAGCATTTT	CASSSTAKYSNQPQHF
once	TRBV4-1	16	NA	TRBJ1-2	TGCGCCAGCAGCCAAGATCCGGTCACCTCAAACTATGGCTACACCTTC	CASSQDPVTSNYGYTF
NA	TRBV6-5	15	NA	TRBJ1-2	TGTGCCAGCAGTTACTCGAATGCCCGAGGCTATGGCTACACCTTC	CASSYSNARGYGYTF
NA	TRBV5-5	13	TRBD1	TRBJ1-5	TGTGCCAGCAGCGACAGGGGCAATCAGCCCCAGCATTTT	CASSDRGNQPQHF
NA	TRBV7-9	15	TRBD1	TRBJ1-6	TGTGCCAGCAGCAGGACAGGGACCTATAATTCACCCCTCCACTTT	CASSRTGTYNSPLHF
NA	TRBV30	14	TRBD1	TRBJ1-5	TGTGCCTGGGATTCAGGGGGTACAGGTCAGCCCCAGCATTTT	CAWDSGGTGQPQHF
NA	TRBV27	20	TRBD1	TRBJ2-5	TGTGCCAGCAGTTTTGCCCGCCGGACAGGGGGCAAGGGTGAGAAAGAGACCCAGTACTTC	CASSFARRTGGKGEKETQYF
NA	TRBV30	13	NA	TRBJ1-5	TGTGCCTGGAGTGGGGGCGGCAATCAGCCCCAGCATTTT	CAWSGGGNQPQHF
NA	TRBV18	16	TRBD1	TRBJ1-2	TGTGCCAGCTCACCGACAGGGGGCGCGACATCCTATGGCTACACCTTC	CASSPTGGATSYGYTF
NA	TRBV10-3	15	TRBD1	TRBJ1-2	TGTGCCATCAGTGGGGGACAGGGAGAGTACTATGGCTACACCTTC	CAISGGQGEYYGYTF
once	TRBV19	14	TRBD1	TRBJ2-7	TGTGCCAGTAGTATGGAGCGGACAGGGTGGGAGCAGTACTTC	CASSMERTGWEQYF
NA	TRBV7-9	16	NA	TRBJ1-6	TGTGCCAGCAGCTCTAAGGATTCACAGATTGGGTCACCCCTCCACTTT	CASSSKDSQIGSPLHF
NA	TRBV27	13	NA	TRBJ2-1	TGTGCCAGCAGTTTGGTTAACCGACTTGAGCAGTTCTTC	CASSLVNRLEQFF
NA	TRBV5-8	15	TRBD1	TRBJ2-7	TGTGCCAGCAGCTCCGGGACAGGAGCCTTAGAGGGGCAGTACTTC	CASSSGTGALEGQYF
NA	TRBV9	15	NA	TRBJ1-2	TGTGCCAGCAGCCCGTATCTTGGGGCGAGGTATGGCTACACCTTC	CASSPYLGARYGYTF
NA	TRBV11-2	14	NA	TRBJ1-2	TGTGCCAGCAGCCCCGAGTCGGTTCACTATGGCTACACCTTC	CASSPESVHYGYTF
NA	TRBV6-5	15	NA	TRBJ1-1	TGTGCCAGCAATAAAGGGGCAGGGATGAACACTGAAGCTTTCTTT	CASNKGAGMNTEAFF
NA	TRBV19	15	TRBD1	TRBJ1-2	TGTGCCAGTAGTCGACCCCCGGACAGGGGTCAAGGCTACACCTTC	CASSRPPDRGQGYTF
NA	TRBV29-1	13	TRBD1	TRBJ1-1	TGCAGCGTTGACCTTAGACAGGGTCCTGAAGCTTTCTTT	CSVDLRQGPEAFF
NA	TRBV5-4	14	NA	TRBJ1-4	TGTGCCAGCAGCCCCTCAACGCGGGATGAAAAACTGTTTTTT	CASSPSTRDEKLFF
NA	TRBV5-4	14	NA	TRBJ2-7	TGTGCCAGCAGCCGGCCAGGGGCCAGCCACGAGCAGTACTTC	CASSRPGASHEQYF
NA	TRBV27	19	NA	TRBJ1-2	TGTGCCAGCAGTCCGGGGACACGGTGGGGGCGAATTGCGAACTATGGCTACACCTTC	CASSPGTRWGRIANYGYTF
once	TRBV5-1	17	TRBD1	TRBJ2-1	TGCGCCAGCAGCTTCCCTAGGACAGGGGAGGGGTACAATGAGCAGTTCTTC	CASSFPRTGEGYNEQFF
NA	TRBV19	17	TRBD1	TRBJ1-5	TGTGCCAGTAGTGCCCCCGAGTTAGGGGGCGGTTGGCAGCCCCAGCATTTT	CASSAPELGGGWQPQHF
once	TRBV6-5	13	NA	TRBJ1-2	TGTGCCAGCAGTCGGCAGGGGAAAGGTGGCTACACCTTC	CASSRQGKGGYTF
NA	TRBV19	15	TRBD1	TRBJ1-1	TGTGCCAGTAGTATTGTCGGGACAGGGGCCACTGAAGCTTTCTTT	CASSIVGTGATEAFF
NA	TRBV28	14	NA	TRBJ2-7	TGTGCCAGCAGCTCCCGCGGGGTTTCCTACGAGCAGTACTTC	CASSSRGVSYEQYF
NA	TRBV6-1	14	TRBD1	TRBJ2-1	TGTGCCAGCAGGGCAGGGGGCTCCTACAATGAGCAGTTCTTC	CASRAGGSYNEQFF
NA	TRBV7-9	16	TRBD1	TRBJ1-1	TGTGCCAGCAGCTCCGGGACAGGGGGCAGGAAGACTGAAGCTTTCTTT	CASSSGTGGRKTEAFF
NA	TRBV7-8	15	NA	TRBJ1-1	TGTGCCAGCAGCTTAGGAGCGGGCTCGAACACTGAAGCTTTCTTT	CASSLGAGSNTEAFF
NA	TRBV6-5	15	NA	TRBJ1-2	TGTGCCAGCAGTTTGTACCACAGGGAAATGGAAGGCTACACCTTC	CASSLYHREMEGYTF
few	TRBV5-1	14	TRBD1	TRBJ1-1	TGCGCCAGCAGCTTCGGACAGGGAGACACTGAAGCTTTCTTT	CASSFGQGDTEAFF
once	TRBV28	15	NA	TRBJ2-3	TGTGCCAGCAGTTTGGAGGGGACCTACACAGATACGCAGTATTTT	CASSLEGTYTDTQYF